These 8 T cell receptor beta chains were sequenced from one sample in a study of shared clonotypes between healthy human individuals. The repertoire was sequenced with immunoSEQ multiplex PCR; TCRdb's copy has only in-frame clones and lacks some. Of approximately 1,000,000 clones listed, 60% to 80% are singletons. Specimen: memory CD4+ T cells from PBMCs. Subset given: CD45RA-negative fraction. These receptors came from a man younger than 35 in good health. Some clones in this sample may be carry-over from other donors' samples.

The chain couples TRBV2 to TRBJ1-3; maybe TRBD1 (5 bases). Germline V lookup: CDR1 SNHLY, CDR2 FYNNEI. The V end lost 1 base, the J end lost 4 bases, and 11 bases lay between the germline ends. The CDR3 loop spans 15 amino acids. In nucleotides, the CDR3 is TGTGCCAGCAGTGAAGGGGGCGCAGGGGGAAACACCATATATTTT. This encodes CASSEGGAGGNTIYF.

Written as DNA, the CDR3 is TGTGCCAGCAGCCCGTCGACTAGCGGGAGTTTCGATGAGCAGTTCTTC. It specifies CASSPSTSGSFDEQFF. This sequence joins TRBV7-3 and TRBJ2-1; 12 nucleotides match TRBD2. The germline V gene encodes CDR1 SGHTA and CDR2 FQGTGA. CDR3 length: 16 amino acids. V shed 5 bases and J 8 bases; nucleotides not matched to a gene: 10. Drawing the rest from reference TRBV7-3 and TRBJ2-1, the complete variable domain is GAGVSQTPSNKVTEKGKYVELRCDPISGHTALYWYRQSLGQGPEFLIYFQGTGAADDSGLPNDRFFAVRPEGSVSTLKIQRTERGDSAVYLCASSPSTSGSFDEQFFGPGTRLTVL.

As concerns this clone: Since a much larger clone is just one base distant, this may be a read error. This chain connects TRBV27 to TRBJ1-2; 9 positions match TRBD1. Germline loops: CDR1 MNHEY, CDR2 SMNVEV (reference sequence). V shed 5 bases, J shed 7 bases, and the junction held 8 bases outside the gene matches. The CDR3 has 14 residues. CDR3 in amino acids: CASSPWETGGGYTF. The CDR3 DNA reads as TGTGCCAGCAGTCCATGGGAGACAGGGGGTGGCTACACCTTC.

The chain employs TRBV19 and TRBJ1-3; unclear D gene. The germline V gene encodes CDR1 LNHDA and CDR2 SQIVND (reference sequence). The ends were cut back, 8 bases at V and 0 bases at J, with 11 bases in the middle. The CDR3 is 14 residues long. The CDR3 here is CASQGGPSGNTIYF. Written as DNA, the CDR3 is TGTGCCAGTCAAGGTGGGCCCTCTGGAAACACCATATATTTT.

This clone was found a few times. The rearrangement uses TRBV7-9 and TRBJ1-4; unclear D gene. This CDR3 has 15 amino acids. Deletions cut 3 bases from V and 5 bases from J, with 13 bases between. Germline V lookup: CDR1 SEHNR, CDR2 FQNEAQ (reference sequence). The chain's CDR3 is CASSFYEETNEKLFF. Written as DNA, the CDR3 is TGTGCCAGCAGCTTCTACGAGGAGACGAATGAAAAACTGTTTTTT.

The rearrangement joins TRBV5-1 to TRBJ2-1; 9 nucleotides agree with TRBD2. V lost 4 bases to trimming and J lost 1 base; unmatched junction nucleotides: 3. The CDR3 loop spans 15 amino acids. CDR1 and CDR2 from the germline V gene are SGHRS and YFSETQ. This chain's CDR3 is CASSDTSGSYNEQFF. As DNA, the CDR3 is TGCGCCAGCAGCGATACTAGCGGGTCCTACAATGAGCAGTTCTTC.

This sequence joins TRBV7-2 and TRBJ2-5; D is uncertain. The V gene lost 5 bases and the J gene lost 2 bases, with 15 bases spanning the gap. The CDR3 runs 15 residues. CDR1 SGHTA and CDR2 FQGNSA come from the germline V gene. CDR3 nucleotides: TGTGCCAGCAGCGTAGGACGGTCGGGTCAAGAGACCCAGTACTTC. Protein product: CASSVGRSGQETQYF.

This chain uses TRBV11-3 with TRBJ2-3, with 13 bases identical to TRBD2. With V trimmed by 5 bases and J by 6 bases, 8 bases remained unmatched. Germline assignment: CDR1 SGHNT and CDR2 YENEEA. The CDR3 sequence is 16 residues long. CDR3: CASSPGLAGDVDTQYF. For the CDR3, the DNA is TGTGCCAGCAGCCCCGGACTAGCGGGAGACGTCGATACGCAGTATTTT.